The sequence of this T cell receptor beta chain was determined in a study of cytotoxic CD8 clonotypes in ibrutinib-treated CLL. The V and J ends lost 6 bases and 3 bases, in that order; junction bases with no gene match: 5. This CDR3 contains 13 residues. The germline V gene encodes CDR1 MNHEY and CDR2 SVGAGI. Sequencing used immunoSEQ multiplex PCR; TCRdb keeps in-frame clones, though not all of them. The repertoire consists of about 200,000 clones, with approximately 79% occurring once and the leading ten covering about an eighth. This TCR derives from a human donor with chronic lymphocytic leukemia. Specimen: PBMCs, collected after 12 months of ibrutinib treatment. This sequence joins TRBV6-5 and TRBJ2-7, with 7 positions matching TRBD1. This CDR3 is CASRTTGFYEQYF. In DNA form, the CDR3 reads TGTGCCAGCAGGACGACAGGGTTCTACGAGCAGTACTTC.